This T cell receptor beta chain was obtained from a study of T cell responses to AZD1222 COVID-19 vaccine. Findings of the study overall: Spike-specific TCR breadth and depth grew following two AZD1222 doses.

Data came from immunoSEQ multiplex PCR; TCRdb stores just in-frame clones and leaves some out. Found here are about 97,000 clones, roughly nine tenths of them singletons; the top ten hold more than 6.5%. Between the trimmed V and J ends, which lost 4 bases and 5 bases, there was a span of 14 bases. Germline CDR1 and CDR2: SGHTA and FQGNSA. This CDR3 region has 14 residues. Regarding this clone: Its matching antigen is unknown.

The chain has TRBV7-2 and TRBJ1-1; perhaps TRBD1 as D (6 bases). This material consisted of peripheral blood, taken on day 0 of AZD1222 vaccination. The TCR comes from an adult in good health. This CDR3 is CASSYTGLGTEAFF. For the CDR3, the DNA is TGTGCCAGCAGCTACACAGGGCTGGGAACTGAAGCTTTCTTT. Drawing the rest from reference TRBV7-2 and TRBJ1-1, the complete variable domain is GAGVSQSPSNKVTEKGKDVELRCDPISGHTALYWYRQSLGQGLEFLIYFQGNSAPDKSGLPSDRFSAERTGGSVSTLTIQRTQQEDSAVYLCASSYTGLGTEAFFGQGTRLTVV.